The 30 T cell receptor beta chains below were found in one sample sequenced in a study of CXCR3-negative and CXCR3-positive naive CD8 T cells. Study-wide points: The study found more hydrophobic TRB CDR3s in CXCR3-positive naive cells than in CXCR3-negative naive cells.

Their antigen targets remain unknown. The authors prepared UMI-labeled TRB cDNA libraries by 5' RACE. No DNA is given; TCRdb re-called the 5' RACE reads and lists each CDR3 protein once. This listing includes about 56,000 distinct CDR3 sequences. The source material was naive CXCR3+ CD8+ T cells from blood. Subset reported: CD45RO-CCR7+CD27+CD95- naive CD8+ T cells expressing CXCR3 (TNR3+). The receptor set was obtained from a human donor in good health. Some clones in this sample may be carry-over from other donors' samples.

The V and J genes are TRBV7-9 and TRBJ2-5. The CDR3 has 14 amino acids. Germline V gene sequence: CDR1 SEHNR, CDR2 FQNEAQ (reference sequence). CDR3 sequence: CASSPNHDTETQYF.

The chain combines TRBV13 with TRBJ2-6; checking the TCRdb D call of TRBD2 is not possible without DNA. The CDR3 totals 16 residues. Germline V lookup: CDR1 PRHDT, CDR2 FYEKMQ (reference sequence). This chain's CDR3 is CASSLESFSGANVLTF.

V and J are TRBV4-3 and TRBJ1-5; TCRdb outputs TRBD1, but without DNA this stays unchecked. In germline, CDR1 is LGHNA, CDR2 YSLEER. This CDR3 spans 15 amino acids. CDR3 loop: CASSQEGARNQPQHF.

The rearrangement joins TRBV4-1 to TRBJ2-1; TCRdb indicates TRBD1, and absent DNA this call remains unverified. The CDR3 is made up of 16 amino acids. CDR1 and CDR2 from the germline V gene are MGHRA and YSYEKL. CDR3 sequence reads: CASSHARDRGNNEQFF.

This chain joins TRBV7-2 and TRBJ2-7. The CDR3 contains 17 residues. CDR1 SGHTA and CDR2 FQGNSA come from the germline V gene. The CDR3 here is CASSHYPASGISYEQHF.

The chain employs TRBV4-3 and TRBJ2-2; TCRdb picks TRBD1, but there is no DNA to check that call. Per the germline V gene, CDR1 is LGHNA and CDR2 is YSLEER. This CDR3 is built from 16 residues. CDR3 in amino acids: CASSQAGTLNTGELFF.

The chain is built from TRBV7-9 and TRBJ1-2. Germline V CDR1 and CDR2: SEHNR, FQNEAQ (reference sequence). CDR3 size: 14 residues. The CDR3 spells CASSLVGGQYGYTF.

The rearrangement joins TRBV29-1 to TRBJ1-5. CDR1 is SQVTM, CDR2 ANQGSEA, per germline. CDR3 length equals 14 residues. The CDR3 region is CSVVSTEGNQPQHF.

V gene TRBV20-1 combines with J gene TRBJ1-5; the D call from TCRdb, TRBD1, cannot be confirmed without DNA. Per the germline V gene, CDR1 is DFQATT and CDR2 is SNEGSKA (reference sequence). The CDR3 covers 15 residues. CDR3 sequence reads: CSARDPGVGFQPQHF.

J is TRBJ1-1 and V is TRBV7-9; TCRdb outputs TRBD1, but without DNA this stays unchecked. The CDR3 covers 15 residues. Germline assignment: CDR1 SEHNR and CDR2 FQNEAQ (reference sequence). The CDR3 is CASSLVQRGGTEAFF.

V is TRBV5-1 and J is TRBJ2-7; TCRdb returns TRBD1, unconfirmable since there is no DNA. CDR3 size: 16 residues. Germline V gives CDR1 SGHRS, CDR2 YFSETQ. The CDR3 loop is CASRSAQDRLSYEQYF.

V gene TRBV20-1 combines with J gene TRBJ1-1. This CDR3 is 13 amino acids long. Germline V gene sequence: CDR1 DFQATT, CDR2 SNEGSKA (reference sequence). The chain's CDR3 is CSASWLKNTEAFF.

The chain is built from TRBV7-9 and TRBJ2-7. The CDR3 has 14 residues. The germline gives CDR1 SEHNR, CDR2 FQNEAQ (reference sequence). The CDR3 reads CASSLQGTSYEQYF. The full variable domain, in which reference TRBV7-9 and TRBJ2-7 provide the parts outside the CDR3, is DTGVSQNPRHKITKRGQNVTFRCDPISEHNRLYWYRQTLGQGPEFLTYFQNEAQLEKSRLLSDRFSAERPKGSFSTLEIQRTEQGDSAMYLCASSLQGTSYEQYFGPGTRLTVT.

The chain uses TRBV7-9 and TRBJ2-3; TCRdb gives TRBD2 as the D gene, but with no DNA this cannot be confirmed. CDR1 is SEHNR and CDR2 is FQNEAQ in the germline V gene (reference sequence). The CDR3 length is 16 residues. The CDR3 region is CASSPQGGAFTDTQYF. Filled out from reference TRBV7-9 and TRBJ2-3, the complete variable domain reads DTGVSQNPRHKITKRGQNVTFRCDPISEHNRLYWYRQTLGQGPEFLTYFQNEAQLEKSRLLSDRFSAERPKGSFSTLEIQRTEQGDSAMYLCASSPQGGAFTDTQYFGPGTRLTVL.

The chain links TRBV6-5 to TRBJ1-1; there is no DNA to check the TCRdb D call of TRBD1. CDR1 is MNHEY, CDR2 SVGAGI, per germline. The CDR3 totals 14 residues. This chain's CDR3 is CASSEDRVTTEAFF.

The CDR3 loop reads CASRTRDATEAFF. The rearrangement uses TRBV11-3 and TRBJ1-1; TCRdb's D gene call, TRBD1, goes unchecked for lack of DNA. The germline gives CDR1 SGHNT, CDR2 YENEEA. CDR3 length: 13 residues.

The V gene is TRBV14, the J gene TRBJ2-2; the TCRdb call, TRBD1, lacks DNA for checking. The CDR3 sequence is 15 residues long. CDR1 SGHDN and CDR2 FVKESK come from the germline V gene. CDR3 sequence reads: CASSLYWDRDGELFF.

The chain combines TRBV20-1 with TRBJ1-2; the TCRdb call, TRBD1, lacks DNA for checking. The CDR3 is 11 residues long. Germline CDR1 is DFQATT and CDR2 is SNEGSKA (reference sequence). The chain's CDR3 is CMKRGAYGYTF.

CDR3: CASSLGLAEQYF. The J gene is TRBJ2-7, the V gene TRBV5-1. The CDR3 runs to 12 residues. Germline CDR1 SGHRS, CDR2 YFSETQ.

CDR3 protein: CSARTLPGGRQDTQYF. V gene TRBV20-1 combines with J gene TRBJ2-3; there is no DNA to check the TCRdb D call of TRBD2. Germline lookup yields CDR1 DFQATT and CDR2 SNEGSKA (reference sequence). The length of the CDR3 is 16 residues.

The rearrangement joins TRBV4-3 to TRBJ2-7; TCRdb proposes TRBD1, but this gene call is untestable without DNA. Germline values: CDR1 LGHNA, CDR2 YSLEER. The CDR3 contains 15 residues. The CDR3 loop reads CASSQDNQGADEQYF.

The rearrangement uses TRBV25-1 and TRBJ2-3; TCRdb reports TRBD2, a call that lacks DNA to check it against. Germline V gene lookup returns CDR1 MGHDK and CDR2 SYGVNS. The CDR3 extends over 19 amino acids. CDR3 amino acids: CASSEIGLTSGGATDTQYF.

CDR3 region: CSAPHSGSAGELFF. This rearrangement joins TRBV20-1 to TRBJ2-2; as DNA is missing, the TRBD2 call by TCRdb cannot be tested. Germline V gene data show CDR1 as DFQATT and CDR2 as SNEGSKA (reference sequence). CDR3 length: 14 amino acids.

This rearrangement joins TRBV7-3 to TRBJ1-1; TCRdb reports TRBD1, a call that lacks DNA to check it against. CDR1 and CDR2 from the germline V gene are SGHTA and FQGTGA. The CDR3 covers 12 residues. This chain's CDR3 is CASSPGTSEAFF.

The gene calls are TRBV28 and TRBJ1-1. The germline V gene encodes CDR1 MDHEN and CDR2 SYDVKM. The CDR3 is made up of 13 amino acids. The CDR3 is CASSLTQNTEAFF.

The chain carries TRBV5-1 and TRBJ1-1; the TCRdb D gene call, TRBD1, has no DNA to confirm it. CDR1 SGHRS and CDR2 YFSETQ come from the germline V gene. CDR3 length: 14 residues. The CDR3 loop reads CASRAGQDNTEAFF.

V gene TRBV6-4 combines with J gene TRBJ2-5; lacking DNA, the TRBD2 call made by TCRdb goes unchecked. The CDR3 spans 15 residues. Germline loops: CDR1 MRHNA, CDR2 SNTAGT. Here the CDR3 reads CASSALAGGQETQYF.

This chain joins TRBV11-2 and TRBJ2-7; the D call of TRBD1 rests on TCRdb alone, since no DNA is present to check it. The germline V gene has CDR1 SGHAT and CDR2 FQNNGV. This CDR3 region has 19 residues. CDR3 residues: CASSFFPGTDSTFSYEQYF.

The rearrangement links TRBV29-1 to TRBJ1-2; TCRdb's D gene call, TRBD1, goes unchecked for lack of DNA. The CDR3 length is 12 residues. The germline V gene has CDR1 SQVTM and CDR2 ANQGSEA. CDR3 in amino acids: CSVEQGAYGYTF. Full variable domain (rest looked up from reference TRBV29-1 and TRBJ1-2): SAVISQKPSRDICQRGTSLTIQCQVDSQVTMMFWYRQQPGQSLTLIATANQGSEATYESGFVIDKFPISRPNLTFSTLTVSNMSPEDSSIYLCSVEQGAYGYTFGSGTRLTVV.

The rearrangement joins TRBV28 to TRBJ2-1; TCRdb calls TRBD1, which cannot be checked without DNA. Germline lookup yields CDR1 MDHEN and CDR2 SYDVKM. The CDR3 covers 15 residues. This chain's CDR3 is CASSPGTGGWDEQFF.